The clone carrying this T cell receptor beta chain was picked up many times. Its antigen is unidentified. The V segment lost 1 base and the J segment 4 bases; nucleotides outside the gene matches: 15. The CDR3 totals 20 residues. TCRdb passed the reads through MiXCR, listing each CDR3 protein once. The sample yields around 710,000 distinct CDR3 sequences, 29% seen once. The sample belongs to a study of T cell repertoires in cytomegalovirus infection. Across the whole study: HLA-B-restricted CMV epitopes that are well studied were used alongside recently identified HLA-C-restricted ones. Public TCR beta signatures provided an indication of both CMV infection and a matching HLA type.

Points from the study as a whole: Identification of carriers of CMV plus the relevant HLA was performed using cumulative public TCR beta family frequency.

The receptor comes from a human donor in good health (CMV status not recorded). Some clones in this sample may be carry-over from other donors' samples. The chain employs TRBV12-3 or TRBV12-4 and TRBJ2-3, with 12 bases aligning to TRBD2. The sequences come from cultured CD8+ T cells from PBMCs, collected from culture after CMV antigen stimulation. This chain's CDR3 is CASSLGLAGGPEKHPDTQYF. In DNA form, the CDR3 reads TGTGCCAGCAGTTTAGGTCTAGCGGGGGGGCCTGAAAAGCACCCAGATACGCAGTATTTT.